The 15 T cell receptor beta chains presented below share a single source sample, sequenced in a study of T cell responses to AZD1222 COVID-19 vaccine. The data were produced by immunoSEQ multiplex PCR, yet TCRdb's version contains in-frame clones alone and is incomplete. This sample has fewer than 200,000 clones, with 85% to 90% found just once. The sample consisted of peripheral blood, taken 28 days after the second AZD1222 dose. The receptors shown here come from an adult who received the AZD1222 COVID-19 vaccine.

The V gene is TRBV6-1, the J gene TRBJ2-2, with 12 bases identical to TRBD2. This CDR3 is 16 amino acids long. Germline V gives CDR1 MNHNS, CDR2 SASEGT. V gave up 4 bases and J gave up 4 bases; unmatched junction bases: 4. CDR3 loop: CASSVLAGGPTGELFF. CDR3 DNA sequence: TGTGCCAGCAGTGTCCTAGCGGGGGGGCCCACCGGGGAGCTGTTTTTT.

The V and J genes are TRBV29-1 and TRBJ2-7, with 7 nucleotides matching TRBD1. V shed 4 bases, J shed 2 bases, and the junction held 5 bases outside the gene matches. This CDR3 is built from 13 residues. Germline V gives CDR1 SQVTM, CDR2 ANQGSEA. CDR3 amino acids: CSVAKGTAYEQYF. The CDR3 DNA reads TGCAGCGTTGCCAAAGGGACAGCCTACGAGCAGTACTTC.

This chain connects TRBV14 to TRBJ1-1; D gene uncertain. CDR3 length: 13 amino acids. Trimming removed 0 bases from V and 4 bases from J, with 6 bases in between. Germline loops: CDR1 SGHDN, CDR2 FVKESK. The CDR3 DNA is TGTGCCAGCAGCCAAGATAAGGTCACTGAAGCTTTCTTT. Translation: CASSQDKVTEAFF. Variable domain in full (rest from reference TRBV14 and TRBJ1-1): EAGVTQFPSHSVIEKGQTVTLRCDPISGHDNLYWYRRVMGKEIKFLLHFVKESKQDESGMPNNRFLAERTGGTYSTLKVQPAELEDSGVYFCASSQDKVTEAFFGQGTRLTVV.

The chain links TRBV5-4 to TRBJ2-1, with 9 bases fitting TRBD2. In germline, CDR1 is SGHNT, CDR2 YYREEE (reference sequence). The CDR3 loop spans 15 amino acids. J was trimmed by 6 bases and V by 1 base; bases with no gene match: 5. In DNA form, the CDR3 reads TGTGCCAGCAGCTTGAGCGGCGGGGGGGCCAATGAGCAGTTCTTC. Its protein is CASSLSGGGANEQFF.

The CDR3 here is CSGGNQGKSGGYTF. The CDR3 coding sequence is TGCAGCGGGGGGAACCAGGGGAAGAGTGGTGGCTACACCTTC. V gene TRBV29-1 combines with J gene TRBJ1-2, with a possible D match to TRBD1 (6 bases). V was trimmed by 7 bases and J by 7 bases, leaving 22 bases between them. The CDR3 totals 14 residues. CDR1 and CDR2 (germline): SQVTM, ANQGSEA.

The rearrangement uses TRBV29-1 and TRBJ1-4; D may be TRBD1 (6 bases). CDR1 is SQVTM and CDR2 is ANQGSEA in the germline V gene. The CDR3 spans 14 residues. V dropped 4 bases and J dropped 8 bases, with 17 bases sitting between them. CDR3 nucleotide sequence: TGCAGCGTTGTCCTTCAAGGGGGTCGGGAAAAACTGTTTTTT. This translates into CSVVLQGGREKLFF.

This sequence joins TRBV5-1 and TRBJ2-5; TRBD2 agrees at 10 bases. Germline CDR1 SGHRS, CDR2 YFSETQ. Trimming cost V 2 bases and J 1 base; bases outside gene matches: 8. The CDR3 length is 17 residues. CDR3 in amino acids: CASSFLTSGELQETQYF. Here the CDR3 DNA reads TGCGCCAGCAGCTTTCTAACTAGCGGGGAACTCCAAGAGACCCAGTACTTC.

This chain uses TRBV20-1 with TRBJ1-5; D gene uncertain. The germline V gene encodes CDR1 DFQATT and CDR2 SNEGSKA (reference sequence). The CDR3 has 13 residues. Trimming shortened V by 3 bases and J by 3 bases, and 9 bases separated the two germline ends. CDR3 protein: CSASGGVNQPQHF. The CDR3 DNA reads TGCAGTGCTAGTGGCGGGGTCAATCAGCCCCAGCATTTT.

A single count supports this clone. The genes are TRBV7-9 and TRBJ1-5; TRBD1 matches at 7 bases. CDR1 is SEHNR, CDR2 FQNEAQ, per germline (reference sequence). Trimming cost V 5 bases and J 5 bases; bases outside gene matches: 3. There are 13 residues in the CDR3. The CDR3 sequence is CASSLTGDQPQHF. CDR3 bases: TGTGCCAGCAGCCTAACAGGGGATCAGCCCCAGCATTTT.

This sequence joins TRBV6-1 and TRBJ1-4, with D unresolved. This CDR3 is 12 amino acids long. Germline assignment: CDR1 MNHNS and CDR2 SASEGT. V was trimmed by 0 bases and J by 11 bases, leaving 7 bases between them. CDR3 amino acids: CASSEALSKLFF. Here the CDR3 DNA reads TGTGCCAGCAGTGAAGCTCTCTCTAAACTGTTTTTT.

As DNA, the CDR3 is TGTGCCACCAAATCGGGGCGGCCGGGGGAAGCTTTCTTT. Its translation is CATKSGRPGEAFF. The genes are TRBV28 and TRBJ1-1, with D tentatively TRBD1 (5 bases). V lost 10 bases, J lost 8 bases, and 20 bases lay in between. Per the germline V gene, CDR1 is MDHEN and CDR2 is SYDVKM. This CDR3 region has 13 residues. Filled out from reference TRBV28 and TRBJ1-1, the complete variable domain reads DVKVTQSSRYLVKRTGEKVFLECVQDMDHENMFWYRQDPGLGLRLIYFSYDVKMKEKGDIPEGYSVSREKKERFSLILESASTNQTSMYLCATKSGRPGEAFFGQGTRLTVV.

This clone was detected once. The V gene is TRBV6-5, the J gene TRBJ1-1, with TRBD1 as a possible D gene (5 bases). This CDR3 region has 15 residues. Germline CDR1 is MNHEY and CDR2 is SVGAGI. V lost 6 bases to trimming and J lost 1 base, with 15 bases between them. The CDR3 DNA is TGTGCCAGCAGCCGACAGAATTTGGGGAACACTGAAGCTTTCTTT. It specifies CASSRQNLGNTEAFF.

The chain couples TRBV11-2 to TRBJ2-5; D is tentatively TRBD1 or TRBD2 (7 bases each). Trimming stripped 3 bases from V and 4 bases from J, with 12 bases between. The CDR3 length is 14 residues. CDR1 SGHAT and CDR2 FQNNGV come from the germline V gene. DNA of the CDR3: TGTGCCAGCAGCTTCAGGGGGGGCGCAGAGACCCAGTACTTC. Translation gives CASSFRGGAETQYF. Full variable domain (remainder filled in from reference TRBV11-2 and TRBJ2-5): EAGVAQSPRYKIIEKRQSVAFWCNPISGHATLYWYQQILGQGPKLLIQFQNNGVVDDSQLPKDRFSAERLKGVDSTLKIQPAKLEDSAVYLCASSFRGGAETQYFGPGTRLLVL.

This clone was found a few times. This chain uses TRBV12-5 with TRBJ1-2, with 7 bases identical to TRBD1. The CDR3 is 13 amino acids. Germline V gene data show CDR1 as LGHNT and CDR2 as FRNRAP. The ends lost 2 bases at V and 4 bases at J; junction bases unmatched: 1. The CDR3 DNA follows: TGTGCTAGTGGTTTGAGGGACAGCTATGGCTACACCTTC. Its protein is CASGLRDSYGYTF.

The chain carries TRBV5-6 and TRBJ1-6; D is undetermined. CDR3 length: 13 amino acids. Germline V CDR1 and CDR2: SGHDT, YYEEEE. V dropped 0 bases and J dropped 10 bases, with 8 bases sitting between them. The DNA for the CDR3 is TGTGCCAGCAGCTTGGGGAGGAACTCACCCCTCCACTTT. Amino acids: CASSLGRNSPLHF. Drawing the rest from reference TRBV5-6 and TRBJ1-6, the complete variable domain is DAGVTQSPTHLIKTRGQQVTLRCSPKSGHDTVSWYQQALGQGPQFIFQYYEEEERQRGNFPDRFSGHQFPNYSSELNVNALLLGDSALYLCASSLGRNSPLHFGNGTRLTVT.